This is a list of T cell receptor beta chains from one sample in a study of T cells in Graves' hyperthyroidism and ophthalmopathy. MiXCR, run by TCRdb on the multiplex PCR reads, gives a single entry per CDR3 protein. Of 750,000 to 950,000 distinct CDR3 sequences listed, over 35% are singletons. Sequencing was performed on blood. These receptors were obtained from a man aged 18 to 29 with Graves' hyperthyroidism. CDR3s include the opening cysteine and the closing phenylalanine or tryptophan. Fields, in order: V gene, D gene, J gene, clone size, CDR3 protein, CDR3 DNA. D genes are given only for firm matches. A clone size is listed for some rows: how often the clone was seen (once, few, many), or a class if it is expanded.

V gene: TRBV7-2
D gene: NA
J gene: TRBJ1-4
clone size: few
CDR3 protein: CASSLGRQSVGEKLFF
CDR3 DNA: TGTGCCAGCAGCTTAGGCCGACAGTCGGTTGGTGAAAAACTGTTTTTT

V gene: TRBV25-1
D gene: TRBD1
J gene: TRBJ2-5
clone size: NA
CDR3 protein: CASSSPDRKETQYF
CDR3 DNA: TGTGCCAGCAGTTCCCCGGACAGGAAAGAGACCCAGTACTTC

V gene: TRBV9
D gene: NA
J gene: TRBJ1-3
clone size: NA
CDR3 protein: CASSVGDGRGGNTIYF
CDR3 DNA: TGTGCCAGCAGCGTAGGGGACGGACGGGGAGGAAACACCATATATTTT

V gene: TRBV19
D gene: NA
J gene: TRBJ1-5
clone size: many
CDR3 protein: CASSIRGAEQPQHF
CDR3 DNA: TGTGCCAGTAGTATACGGGGGGCGGAGCAGCCCCAGCATTTT

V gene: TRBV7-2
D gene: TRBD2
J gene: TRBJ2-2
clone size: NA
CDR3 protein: CASSYTRTRNTGELFF
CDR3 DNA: TGTGCCAGCAGTTACACCCGGACTAGAAACACCGGGGAGCTGTTTTTT

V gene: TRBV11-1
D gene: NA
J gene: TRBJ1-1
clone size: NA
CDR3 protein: CASSPARGLETEAFF
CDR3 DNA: TGTGCCAGCAGCCCGGCCCGGGGGTTGGAAACTGAAGCTTTCTTT

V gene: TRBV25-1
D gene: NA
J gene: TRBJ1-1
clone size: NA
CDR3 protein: CASQADTLNTEAFF
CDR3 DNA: TGTGCCAGCCAAGCGGACACATTGAACACTGAAGCTTTCTTT

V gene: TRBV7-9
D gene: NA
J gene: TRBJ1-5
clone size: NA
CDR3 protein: CASTPPPIVRQPQHF
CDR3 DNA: TGTGCCAGCACCCCCCCCCCGATAGTTAGACAGCCCCAGCATTTT

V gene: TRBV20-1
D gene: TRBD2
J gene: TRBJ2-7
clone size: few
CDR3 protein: CSALVASGGHEQYF
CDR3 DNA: TGCAGTGCTCTAGTAGCTAGCGGGGGACACGAGCAGTACTTC

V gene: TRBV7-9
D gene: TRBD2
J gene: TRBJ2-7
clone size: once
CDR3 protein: CASTNGRGGAGYEQYF
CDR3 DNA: TGTGCCAGCACCAATGGTCGCGGGGGGGCCGGCTACGAGCAGTACTTC

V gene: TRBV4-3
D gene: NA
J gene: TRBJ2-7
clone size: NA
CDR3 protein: CASSQARGDPYEQYF
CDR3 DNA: TGCGCCAGCAGCCAAGCCAGAGGGGATCCCTACGAGCAGTACTTC

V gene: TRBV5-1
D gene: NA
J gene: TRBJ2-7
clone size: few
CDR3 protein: CASSLVSEDYEQYF
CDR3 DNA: TGCGCCAGCAGCTTGGTTTCAGAGGACTACGAGCAGTACTTC

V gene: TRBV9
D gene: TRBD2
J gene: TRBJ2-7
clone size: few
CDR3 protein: CASSPSGASGRYEQYF
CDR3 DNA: TGTGCCAGCAGCCCCTCAGGAGCTAGCGGGAGATACGAGCAGTACTTC

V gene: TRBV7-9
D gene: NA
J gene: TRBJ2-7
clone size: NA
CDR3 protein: CASSLADERQYF
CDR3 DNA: TGTGCCAGCAGCTTAGCGGATGAGAGGCAGTACTTC

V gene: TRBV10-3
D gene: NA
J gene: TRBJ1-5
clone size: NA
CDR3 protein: CAISGSVDNQPQHF
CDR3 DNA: TGTGCCATCAGTGGGTCCGTTGACAATCAGCCCCAGCATTTT

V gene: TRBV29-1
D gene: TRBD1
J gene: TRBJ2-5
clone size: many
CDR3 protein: CSVSGGEETQYF
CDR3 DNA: TGCAGCGTATCAGGGGGCGAGGAGACCCAGTACTTC

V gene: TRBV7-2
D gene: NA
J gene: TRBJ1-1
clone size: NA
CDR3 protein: CASSLESLKTEAFF
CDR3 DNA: TGTGCCAGCAGCTTAGAGTCTCTTAAAACTGAAGCTTTCTTT

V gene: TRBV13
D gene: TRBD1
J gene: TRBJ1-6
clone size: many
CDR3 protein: CASSGQGAAPPLHF
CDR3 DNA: TGTGCCAGCAGCGGACAGGGGGCTGCACCACCCCTCCACTTT

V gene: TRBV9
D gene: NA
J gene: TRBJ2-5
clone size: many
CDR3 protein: CASSDDSGETQYF
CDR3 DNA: TGTGCCAGCAGCGACGACTCTGGGGAGACCCAGTACTTC

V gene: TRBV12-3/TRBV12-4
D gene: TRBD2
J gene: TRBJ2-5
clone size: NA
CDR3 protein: CASSRRTSAETQYF
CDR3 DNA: TGTGCCAGCAGTAGAAGGACTAGCGCAGAGACCCAGTACTTC

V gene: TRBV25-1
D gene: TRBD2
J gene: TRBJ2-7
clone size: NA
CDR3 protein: CASSGGLAGAGNEQYF
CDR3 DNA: TGTGCCAGCAGTGGGGGACTAGCGGGAGCAGGCAACGAGCAGTACTTC

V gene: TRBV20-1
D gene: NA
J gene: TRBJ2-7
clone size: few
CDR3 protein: CSASLGQYYEQYF
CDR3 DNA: TGCAGTGCTTCCCTCGGACAGTACTACGAGCAGTACTTC

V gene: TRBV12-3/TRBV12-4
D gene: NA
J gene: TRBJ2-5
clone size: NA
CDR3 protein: CASSLKGGYQETQYF
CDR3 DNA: TGTGCCAGCAGTTTAAAGGGCGGGTACCAAGAGACCCAGTACTTC

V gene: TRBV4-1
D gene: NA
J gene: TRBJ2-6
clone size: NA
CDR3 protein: CASSQEVRASGANVLTF
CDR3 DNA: TGTGCCAGCAGCCAAGAAGTTAGGGCCTCTGGGGCCAACGTCCTGACTTTC

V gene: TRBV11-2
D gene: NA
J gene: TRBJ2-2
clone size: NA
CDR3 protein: CASSHLGEELFF
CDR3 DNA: TGTGCCAGCAGCCATTTGGGGGAGGAGCTGTTTTTT

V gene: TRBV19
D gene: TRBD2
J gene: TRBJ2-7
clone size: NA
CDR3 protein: CASSEPASGIYEQYF
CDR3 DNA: TGTGCCAGTAGCGAGCCGGCTAGCGGGATCTACGAGCAGTACTTC

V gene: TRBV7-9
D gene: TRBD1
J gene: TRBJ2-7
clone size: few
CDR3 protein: CASSTPGQGVYEQYF
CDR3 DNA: TGTGCCAGCAGCACACCGGGACAGGGTGTCTACGAGCAGTACTTC

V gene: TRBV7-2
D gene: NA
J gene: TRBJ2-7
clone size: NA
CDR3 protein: CASSLEAGVREQYF
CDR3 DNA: TGTGCCAGCAGCTTAGAAGCAGGGGTGCGGGAGCAGTACTTC

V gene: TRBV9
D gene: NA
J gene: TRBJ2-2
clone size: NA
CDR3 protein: CASSVLDRSGELFF
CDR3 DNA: TGTGCCAGCAGCGTATTAGACAGATCCGGGGAGCTGTTTTTT

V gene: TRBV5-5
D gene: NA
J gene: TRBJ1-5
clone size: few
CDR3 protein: CASSLELTGTNQPQHF
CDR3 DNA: TGTGCCAGCAGCTTGGAACTCACAGGGACCAATCAGCCCCAGCATTTT

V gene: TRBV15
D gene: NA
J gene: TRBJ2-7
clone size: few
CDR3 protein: CATSRDKLGRPYEQYF
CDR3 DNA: TGTGCCACCAGCAGAGATAAATTAGGCAGACCCTACGAGCAGTACTTC

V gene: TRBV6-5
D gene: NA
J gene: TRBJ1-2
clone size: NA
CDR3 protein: CASSFRQRGALF
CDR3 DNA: TGTGCCAGCAGTTTCCGACAAAGGGGGGCCCTCTTC

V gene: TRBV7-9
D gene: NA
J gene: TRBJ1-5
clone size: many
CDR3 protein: CASSFPDSNQPQHF
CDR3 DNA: TGTGCCAGCAGCTTCCCAGATAGCAATCAGCCCCAGCATTTT

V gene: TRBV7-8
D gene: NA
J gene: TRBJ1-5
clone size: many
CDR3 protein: CASSSGGVGNQPQHF
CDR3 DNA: TGTGCCAGTAGTTCGGGGGGTGTCGGCAATCAGCCCCAGCATTTT

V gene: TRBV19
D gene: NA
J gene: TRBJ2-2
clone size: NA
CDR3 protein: CASSMKALATGELFF
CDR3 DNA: TGTGCCAGTAGTATGAAGGCCCTGGCCACCGGGGAGCTGTTTTTT

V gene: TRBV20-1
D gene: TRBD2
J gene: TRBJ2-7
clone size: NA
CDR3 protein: CSASGTSGGPAYEQYF
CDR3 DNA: TGCAGTGCTTCTGGGACTAGCGGGGGGCCTGCCTACGAGCAGTACTTC

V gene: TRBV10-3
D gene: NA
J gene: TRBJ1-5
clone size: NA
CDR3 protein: CAISDRGDNQPQHF
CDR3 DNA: TGTGCCATCAGTGACCGTGGGGACAATCAGCCCCAGCATTTT

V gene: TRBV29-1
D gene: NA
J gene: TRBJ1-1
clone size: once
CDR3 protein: CSVDGGSGTEAFF
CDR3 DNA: TGCAGCGTTGATGGAGGATCGGGCACTGAAGCTTTCTTT

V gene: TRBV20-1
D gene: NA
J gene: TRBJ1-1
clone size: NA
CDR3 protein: CSATGGMNTEAFF
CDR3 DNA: TGCAGTGCTACGGGCGGAATGAACACTGAAGCTTTCTTT

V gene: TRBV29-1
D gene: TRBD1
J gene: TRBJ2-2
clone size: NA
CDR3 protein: CSVEGQSNTGELFF
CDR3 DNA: TGCAGCGTTGAGGGACAGTCGAACACCGGGGAGCTGTTTTTT

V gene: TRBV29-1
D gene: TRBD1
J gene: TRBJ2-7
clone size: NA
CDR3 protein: CRPGTGSNEQYF
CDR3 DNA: TGCAGACCCGGGACAGGGAGCAACGAGCAGTACTTC

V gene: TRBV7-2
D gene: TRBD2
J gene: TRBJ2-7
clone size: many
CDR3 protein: CASRYDLAGDLYEQYF
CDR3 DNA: TGTGCCAGCCGCTACGACTTAGCGGGTGACCTTTACGAGCAGTACTTC

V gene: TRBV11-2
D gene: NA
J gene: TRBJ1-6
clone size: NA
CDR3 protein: CASSLDPWQGDNSPLHF
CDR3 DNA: TGTGCCAGCAGCTTAGACCCCTGGCAGGGCGATAATTCACCCCTCCACTTT

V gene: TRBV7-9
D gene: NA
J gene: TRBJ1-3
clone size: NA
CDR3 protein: CASSFWMVSSGNTIYF
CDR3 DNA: TGTGCCAGCAGCTTTTGGATGGTTAGCTCTGGAAACACCATATATTTT

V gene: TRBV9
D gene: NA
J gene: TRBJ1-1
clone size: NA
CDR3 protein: CASSQDAGKTEAFF
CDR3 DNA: TGTGCCAGCAGCCAAGACGCGGGGAAGACTGAAGCTTTCTTT

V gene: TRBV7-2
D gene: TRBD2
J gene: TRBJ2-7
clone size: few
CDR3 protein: CASSLFLRGSHEQYF
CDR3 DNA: TGTGCCAGCAGCTTATTCCTTCGCGGGAGCCACGAGCAGTACTTC

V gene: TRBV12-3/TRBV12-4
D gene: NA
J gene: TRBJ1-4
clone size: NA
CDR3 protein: CASRRAGTTNEKLFF
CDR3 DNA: TGTGCCAGCAGGCGAGCGGGGACAACTAATGAAAAACTGTTTTTT

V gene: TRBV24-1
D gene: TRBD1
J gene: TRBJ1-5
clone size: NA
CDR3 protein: CATSDSDRGSNQPQHF
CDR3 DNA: TGTGCCACCAGTGATTCCGACAGGGGAAGCAATCAGCCCCAGCATTTT

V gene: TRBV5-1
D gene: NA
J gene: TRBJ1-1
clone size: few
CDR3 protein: CASSLPDGTEAFF
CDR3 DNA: TGCGCCAGCAGCTTACCGGACGGGACTGAAGCTTTCTTT

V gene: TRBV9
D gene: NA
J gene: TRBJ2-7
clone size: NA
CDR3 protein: CASSVGGGLFPYEQYF
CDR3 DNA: TGTGCCAGCAGTGTTGGAGGGGGACTATTTCCCTACGAGCAGTACTTC

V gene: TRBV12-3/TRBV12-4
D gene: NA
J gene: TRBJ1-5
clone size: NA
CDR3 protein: CASREPGDGSQHF
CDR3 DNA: TGTGCCAGCAGGGAACCCGGGGACGGCTCCCAGCATTTT

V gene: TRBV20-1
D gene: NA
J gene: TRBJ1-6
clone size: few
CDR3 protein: CSARGRGSNSPLHF
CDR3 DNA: TGCAGTGCTAGAGGGCGGGGGTCTAATTCACCCCTCCACTTT

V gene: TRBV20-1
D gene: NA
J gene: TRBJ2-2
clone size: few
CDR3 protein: CSAERWEGELFF
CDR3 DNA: TGCAGTGCTGAGCGGTGGGAAGGGGAGCTGTTTTTT